One sample yielded the 19 T cell receptor beta chains listed below, sequenced in a study of OX40 agonist ivuxolimab in advanced cancers. Generated by immunoSEQ multiplex PCR, the TCRdb table keeps only in-frame clones and is missing some. The data hold approximately 28,000 clones, with about nine tenths observed a single time. This specimen consisted of CD4+ or CD8+ T cells sorted from blood, obtained in a trial of the OX40 agonist ivuxolimab. The receptors here all came from an adult with an advanced solid tumor such as melanoma, head and neck, liver or kidney cancer.

This clone was observed a single time. The chain links TRBV18 to TRBJ2-5; D not resolved. The germline V and J ends were trimmed by 3 bases and 1 base, with 15 bases remaining between them. Germline V gene data show CDR1 as KGHSH and CDR2 as LQKENI. The CDR3 spans 16 residues. The CDR3, as DNA: TGTGCCAGCTCACCGACCCAGCGATCCCTCCAAGAGACCCAGTACTTC. Protein: CASSPTQRSLQETQYF.

This chain links TRBV5-1 with TRBJ2-3; TRBD2 matches at 11 bases. CDR1 and CDR2 from the germline V gene are SGHRS and YFSETQ. V trimming: 4 bases; J trimming: 0 bases; junction bases outside the gene matches: 4. The CDR3 length is 16 residues. CDR3 region: CASSIGTSGSTDTQYF. CDR3 bases: TGCGCCAGCAGCATCGGGACTAGCGGAAGCACAGATACGCAGTATTTT.

The rearrangement links TRBV9 to TRBJ1-3, with D tentatively TRBD1 (6 bases). This CDR3 is 15 amino acids long. Germline CDR1 SGDLS, CDR2 YYNGEE. The V end lost 0 bases, the J end lost 4 bases, and 11 bases lay between the germline ends. The CDR3: CASSVGGALGNTIYF. The CDR3 coding sequence is TGTGCCAGCAGCGTAGGGGGGGCTTTAGGAAACACCATATATTTT.

This clone was observed a single time. CDR3 nucleotides: TGTGCCAGCAGCTACGCAGGGGGCCAAGAGACCCAGTACTTC. As protein: CASSYAGGQETQYF. The chain recombines TRBV27 with TRBJ2-5; 7 nucleotides line up with TRBD1. Germline V gene data show CDR1 as MNHEY and CDR2 as SMNVEV (reference sequence). The V segment lost 6 bases and the J segment 1 base; nucleotides outside the gene matches: 5. This CDR3 comprises 14 residues.

V gene TRBV4-2 combines with J gene TRBJ2-5; TRBD2 matches 8 bases. The CDR3 runs to 15 residues. CDR1 LGHNA and CDR2 YNFKEQ come from the germline V gene. V lost 4 bases and J lost 4; bases outside the gene matches: 8. CDR3 region: CASSPPGGGLETQYF. The CDR3 DNA sequence: TGTGCCAGCAGCCCTCCCGGGGGGGGGCTAGAGACCCAGTACTTC.

The J gene is TRBJ2-3, the V gene TRBV14, with 12 bases matching TRBD1. CDR1 and CDR2 (germline): SGHDN, FVKESK. This CDR3 spans 15 amino acids. V was pared by 3 bases and J by 5 bases, with 3 bases of the junction left unmatched. The CDR3 DNA is TGTGCCAGCAGCCAGGGACAGGGGGCGGTAGATACGCAGTATTTT. This encodes CASSQGQGAVDTQYF.

The rearrangement links TRBV29-1 to TRBJ2-1, with 7 nucleotides matching TRBD2. Trimming removed 7 bases from V and 4 bases from J; junction bases left unmatched: 13. Germline CDR1 SQVTM, CDR2 ANQGSEA. The CDR3 runs 15 residues. The CDR3 sequence is CSGEAGGNPYNEQFF. CDR3 coding DNA: TGCAGCGGGGAAGCCGGGGGGAACCCGTACAATGAGCAGTTCTTC.

This chain links TRBV28 with TRBJ2-6; D is ambiguous. The germline gives CDR1 MDHEN, CDR2 SYDVKM. The CDR3 covers 16 residues. V was clipped by 6 bases and J by 4 bases, with 16 bases between them. The chain's CDR3 is CASSPAPLGGANVLTF. The CDR3, as DNA: TGTGCCAGCAGCCCTGCTCCTTTGGGCGGGGCCAACGTCCTGACTTTC. Combining the CDR3 with reference TRBV28 and TRBJ2-6 gives the whole variable domain DVKVTQSSRYLVKRTGEKVFLECVQDMDHENMFWYRQDPGLGLRLIYFSYDVKMKEKGDIPEGYSVSREKKERFSLILESASTNQTSMYLCASSPAPLGGANVLTFGAGSRLTVL.

The chain carries TRBV7-2 and TRBJ2-3, with unresolved D. V was cut by 1 base and J by 1 base, with 9 bases left in between. Looked up from germline, CDR1 is SGHTA and CDR2 is FQGNSA. CDR3 length: 15 amino acids. CDR3 coding DNA: TGTGCCAGCAGCTTAGACTACTTAGGCACAGATACGCAGTATTTT. It translates to CASSLDYLGTDTQYF.

The chain carries TRBV5-6 and TRBJ2-2, with D perhaps given as TRBD1 or TRBD2 (5 bases each). The CDR3 extends over 17 amino acids. V lost 5 bases, J lost 5 bases, and 22 bases lay in between. Germline V CDR1 and CDR2: SGHDT, YYEEEE. The CDR3 nucleotides read TGTGCCAGCAGGCTAGATCAGGGTGAGGGTTCGACCGGGGAGCTGTTTTTT. Translated, it gives CASRLDQGEGSTGELFF.

The chain combines TRBV7-9 with TRBJ2-1; perhaps TRBD1 as D (6 bases). Germline assignment: CDR1 SEHNR and CDR2 FQNEAQ (reference sequence). Trimming took off 6 bases at V and 4 bases at J, with 10 bases between the two ends. The CDR3 loop spans 13 amino acids. The CDR3 is CASRPDSYNEQFF. The CDR3 nucleotides read TGTGCCAGCAGACCGGACAGTTACAATGAGCAGTTCTTC.

This chain links TRBV30 with TRBJ2-7; D unclear. CDR1 GTSNPN and CDR2 SVGIG come from the germline V gene (reference sequence). With 8 bases removed from V and 4 bases from J, the gap between germline ends came to 12 bases. The CDR3 contains 11 residues. The CDR3 bases are TGTGCCGGGAAGAATTCATACGAGCAGTACTTC. The encoded protein is CAGKNSYEQYF. Using reference TRBV30 and TRBJ2-7 for the parts outside the CDR3, the full variable domain is SQTIHQWPATLVQPVGSPLSLECTVEGTSNPNLYWYRQAAGRGLQLLFYSVGIGQISSEVPQNLSASRPQDRQFILSSKKLLLSDSGFYLCAGKNSYEQYFGPGTRLTVT.

The V and J genes are TRBV19 and TRBJ1-5; TRBD1 matches at 11 bases. The CDR3 runs to 17 residues. Losses at the gene ends were 5 bases for V and 1 base for J; bases not matched to a gene: 7. In germline, CDR1 is LNHDA, CDR2 SQIVND (reference sequence). The CDR3 DNA sequence: TGTGCCAGTAGTGTCTGGACAGGGGGCGGAAGCAATCAGCCCCAGCATTTT. It encodes CASSVWTGGGSNQPQHF.

A few counts support this clone. The CDR3 is CASSFPPGQGLLIGNTIYF. The CDR3 DNA sequence: TGTGCCAGCAGTTTCCCTCCCGGACAGGGACTTCTTATTGGAAACACCATATATTTT. The chain couples TRBV28 to TRBJ1-3; 8 bases align to TRBD1. Germline-derived CDR1 and CDR2 are MDHEN and SYDVKM. The CDR3 has 19 residues. Unmatched junction bases numbered 16, after V lost 3 bases and J lost 3 bases. Complete variable domain (other parts from reference TRBV28 and TRBJ1-3): DVKVTQSSRYLVKRTGEKVFLECVQDMDHENMFWYRQDPGLGLRLIYFSYDVKMKEKGDIPEGYSVSREKKERFSLILESASTNQTSMYLCASSFPPGQGLLIGNTIYFGEGSWLTVV.

The rearrangement uses TRBV28 and TRBJ1-1, with no clear D. The CDR3 covers 12 residues. Germline CDR1 and CDR2: MDHEN and SYDVKM. Trimming shortened V by 2 bases and J by 4 bases, and 5 bases separated the two germline ends. The CDR3 sequence is CASSLTGTEAFF. In DNA form, the CDR3 reads TGTGCCAGCAGTTTAACCGGCACTGAAGCTTTCTTT.

The V gene is TRBV30, the J gene TRBJ1-2; D might be TRBD1 (5 bases). The length of the CDR3 is 13 residues. Germline lookup yields CDR1 GTSNPN and CDR2 SVGIG (reference sequence). V lost 3 bases and J 7 bases, leaving 15 bases between the germline ends. The CDR3 DNA sequence: TGTGCCTGGAGGGGGACGGCGGTCTCTGGCTACACCTTC. It translates to CAWRGTAVSGYTF. The full variable domain, rest sourced from reference TRBV30 and TRBJ1-2, is SQTIHQWPATLVQPVGSPLSLECTVEGTSNPNLYWYRQAAGRGLQLLFYSVGIGQISSEVPQNLSASRPQDRQFILSSKKLLLSDSGFYLCAWRGTAVSGYTFGSGTRLTVV.

The chain carries TRBV5-4 and TRBJ1-2; D is unresolved. CDR3 length: 16 amino acids. Looked up from germline, CDR1 is SGHNT and CDR2 is YYREEE (reference sequence). Trimming took 7 bases from V and 4 from J, leaving 23 bases between them. This chain's CDR3 is CASEVYNSRKIYGYTF. The CDR3 DNA follows: TGTGCCAGCGAAGTGTACAATAGTCGAAAGATCTATGGCTACACCTTC.

This chain links TRBV11-2 with TRBJ2-1, with D possibly TRBD1 on 6 matching bases. V lost 5 bases, J lost 9 bases, and 17 bases lay in between. The germline gives CDR1 SGHAT, CDR2 FQNNGV. This CDR3 spans 14 amino acids. CDR3: CASSPFTGLVEQFF. The CDR3 DNA is TGTGCCAGCAGCCCCTTCACAGGGTTGGTTGAGCAGTTCTTC. The full variable domain, its missing parts supplied by reference TRBV11-2 and TRBJ2-1, is EAGVAQSPRYKIIEKRQSVAFWCNPISGHATLYWYQQILGQGPKLLIQFQNNGVVDDSQLPKDRFSAERLKGVDSTLKIQPAKLEDSAVYLCASSPFTGLVEQFFGPGTRLTVL.

The chain recombines TRBV18 with TRBJ2-2; D uncertain. The CDR3 is 13 amino acids. The ends were cut back, 2 bases at V and 4 bases at J, with 5 bases in the middle. Per the germline V gene, CDR1 is KGHSH and CDR2 is LQKENI. The CDR3 loop reads CASSPKTTGELFF. The CDR3 coding sequence is TGTGCCAGCTCACCAAAAACCACCGGGGAGCTGTTTTTT.